The 22 T cell receptor beta chains reported below all come from one sample, sequenced in a study of blood T cell repertoires in COVID-19. Clones were read by immunoSEQ multiplex PCR, and TCRdb kept only the in-frame ones, dropping some. Found here are about 270,000 clones, 88% of them singletons; the top ten hold approximately 3.8%. The sample taken for sequencing was peripheral blood. These receptors all stem from a man in his sixties who had recovered from COVID-19.

This chain's CDR3 is CASRDSYEQYF. CDR3 nucleotide sequence: TGTGCCAGCAGGGACAGCTACGAGCAGTACTTC. The chain has TRBV6-5 and TRBJ2-7, with D perhaps TRBD1 (6 bases). Germline loops: CDR1 MNHEY, CDR2 SVGAGI. The CDR3 runs 11 residues. Between the trimmed V and J ends, which lost 6 bases and 3 bases, there was a span of 6 bases.

V usage is TRBV19 and J usage is TRBJ2-5, with 8 bases aligning to TRBD2. With V trimmed by 5 bases and J by 5 bases, 10 bases remained unmatched. The CDR3 covers 15 residues. CDR1 LNHDA and CDR2 SQIVND come from the germline V gene (reference sequence). DNA for the CDR3: TGTGCCAGTAGTGGGGCGGGGGGCGTTGTGGAGACCCAGTACTTC. Its translation: CASSGAGGVVETQYF.

This chain connects TRBV6-5 to TRBJ1-4; 7 bases map to TRBD1. The V and J ends lost 5 bases and 4 bases, in that order; junction bases with no gene match: 4. CDR3 length equals 14 residues. Germline lookup yields CDR1 MNHEY and CDR2 SVGAGI. The CDR3 region is CASSKTGNNEKLFF. CDR3 nucleotides: TGTGCCAGCAGTAAGACAGGGAATAATGAAAAACTGTTTTTT.

In this sample, this clone turned up once. The rearrangement links TRBV11-3 to TRBJ1-1; possible D gene TRBD1, 5 bases. The CDR3 totals 13 residues. CDR1 SGHNT and CDR2 YENEEA come from the germline V gene. V lost 1 base and J 3 bases, leaving 6 bases between the germline ends. CDR3 in amino acids: CASSLGQYTEAFF. Here the CDR3 DNA reads TGTGCCAGCAGCTTAGGACAGTACACTGAAGCTTTCTTT.

This clone was seen only once. The genes are TRBV7-9 and TRBJ2-4; a possible D gene is TRBD2 (5 bases). Looked up from germline, CDR1 is SEHNR and CDR2 is FQNEAQ (reference sequence). CDR3 length equals 14 residues. The V gene lost 6 bases and the J gene lost 8 bases, with 17 bases spanning the gap. The CDR3 coding sequence is TGTGCCAGCAGGCCGTCAGGTAGCGTGGACATTCAGTACTTC. Translating gives CASRPSGSVDIQYF.

The chain couples TRBV5-1 to TRBJ2-1; TRBD2 matches at 7 bases. CDR3 length: 15 amino acids. V shed 0 bases and J 7 bases; nucleotides not matched to a gene: 7. CDR1 SGHRS and CDR2 YFSETQ come from the germline V gene. The CDR3 protein is CASSLGSGGSNEQFF. In DNA form, the CDR3 reads TGCGCCAGCAGCTTGGGATCGGGGGGATCGAATGAGCAGTTCTTC.

The V gene is TRBV3-1 (or the pseudogene TRBV3-2), the J gene TRBJ2-1; D is perhaps TRBD2 (6 bases). Trimming left V 1 base short and J 5 bases short, with 15 bases between. Germline loops: CDR1 LGHDT, CDR2 YNNKEL (reference sequence). The CDR3 spans 16 residues. The CDR3 sequence is CASSQGPGVPDNEQFF. CDR3 DNA: TGTGCCAGCAGCCAAGGGCCGGGGGTCCCCGACAATGAGCAGTTCTTC.

V is TRBV19 and J is TRBJ1-2; possibly TRBD1 for D (6 bases). The CDR3 is 15 amino acids. CDR1 and CDR2 (germline): LNHDA, SQIVND (reference sequence). Between the trimmed V and J ends, which lost 1 base and 5 bases, there was a span of 14 bases. The CDR3 sequence is CASSIGSRGSYGYTF. DNA of the CDR3: TGTGCCAGTAGTATAGGCAGCAGGGGATCATATGGCTACACCTTC.

This clone was recorded a few times. The V call is TRBV6-1, the J call TRBJ1-2, with 9 bases aligning to TRBD1. Germline CDR1 reads MNHNS; CDR2 reads SASEGT. This CDR3 is built from 14 residues. J lost 8 bases, V lost 0 bases, and 4 bases had no gene match. The CDR3 spells CASSEAYGTGGYTF. The CDR3 DNA reads as TGTGCCAGCAGTGAAGCTTACGGGACAGGGGGCTACACCTTC.

Remarks on this clone: At the DNA level, this CDR3 is encoded by other sequences in the same sample as well. The V call is TRBV18, the J call TRBJ2-1, with 16 bases fitting TRBD2. There are 17 residues in the CDR3. V shed 0 bases, J shed 4 bases, and the junction held 0 bases outside the gene matches. CDR1 is KGHSH and CDR2 is LQKENI in the germline V gene. In DNA, the CDR3 is TGTGCCAGCTCACCACCGGGACTAGCGGGGGGGTACAATGAGCAGTTCTTC. Encoded protein: CASSPPGLAGGYNEQFF.

The chain combines TRBV21-1 with TRBJ1-6; the DNA was not used to check the table's D call, TRBD1. TRBV21-1 is designated a pseudogene. The CDR3 runs 15 residues. The DNA of the CDR3 is TGTGCCAGCAGCAAACCGGTCAGGGATAATTCACCCCTCCACTTT. Protein: CASSKPVRDNSPLHF.

This chain uses TRBV19 with TRBJ2-5; 12 nucleotides align to TRBD2. Looked up from germline, CDR1 is LNHDA and CDR2 is SQIVND (reference sequence). With 3 bases clipped from V and 5 bases from J, the junction kept 7 bases outside the gene matches. This CDR3 contains 16 residues. The CDR3 DNA sequence: TGTGCCAGTAGTATCTCTAGCGGGGGGGCCTGGGAGACCCAGTACTTC. This encodes CASSISSGGAWETQYF.

The chain joins TRBV19 to TRBJ2-3; weak D call: TRBD2 (6 bases). Germline-derived CDR1 and CDR2 are LNHDA and SQIVND (reference sequence). The CDR3 length is 14 residues. Between the trimmed V and J ends, which lost 3 bases and 2 bases, there was a span of 9 bases. This chain's CDR3 is CASSMEGNTDTQYF. DNA for the CDR3: TGTGCCAGTAGTATGGAGGGGAACACAGATACGCAGTATTTT.

In DNA, the CDR3 is TGCGCCAGCAGCCAAGTGTTTTCGGGGACAGGGAATTCTGGCTACACCTTC. This codes for CASSQVFSGTGNSGYTF. The V gene is TRBV4-1, the J gene TRBJ1-2, with 9 bases identical to TRBD1. Per the germline V gene, CDR1 is MGHRA and CDR2 is YSYEKL. V gave up 1 base and J gave up 7 bases; unmatched junction bases: 13. The CDR3 consists of 17 residues.

The genes are TRBV6-6 and TRBJ1-2; 11 bases are shared with TRBD1. J lost 6 bases, V lost 5 bases, and 11 bases had no gene match. Germline CDR1 and CDR2: MNHNY and SVGAGI (reference sequence). This CDR3 has 16 amino acids. This CDR3 is CASSVTPGQGGNGYTF. Written as DNA, the CDR3 is TGTGCCAGCAGTGTAACACCGGGACAGGGGGGGAATGGCTACACCTTC.

This chain uses TRBV21-1 with TRBJ1-1. TRBV21-1 constitutes a pseudogene. The CDR3 contains 15 residues. The DNA for the CDR3 is TGTGCCAGCAGCAAAGACGACTATCTGAACACTGAAGCTTTCTTT. Its translation is CASSKDDYLNTEAFF.

The chain recombines TRBV3-1 (or the pseudogene TRBV3-2) with TRBJ1-3, with a tentative D call TRBD1 (5 bases). Germline V gene sequence: CDR1 LGHDT, CDR2 YNNKEL (reference sequence). The CDR3 is made up of 17 amino acids. With 1 base removed from V and 5 bases from J, the gap between germline ends came to 18 bases. The CDR3 protein is CASSQGPDSKVRNTIYF. CDR3 nucleotides: TGTGCCAGCAGCCAAGGCCCAGACAGTAAAGTACGAAACACCATATATTTT.

This clone was recorded only once. The chain has TRBV12-5 and TRBJ1-1; 9 bases match TRBD1. V was clipped by 6 bases and J by 0 bases; unmatched bases: 8. The CDR3 is 16 residues long. Germline values: CDR1 LGHNT, CDR2 FRNRAP. The CDR3 DNA follows: TGTGCTAGTGGATCCGGGACAGGGCTTATGAACACTGAAGCTTTCTTT. It codes for CASGSGTGLMNTEAFF.

The J gene is TRBJ2-7, the V gene TRBV14, with TRBD2 as a possible D gene (5 bases). Trimming stripped 2 bases from V and 0 bases from J, with 14 bases between. Germline CDR1 reads SGHDN; CDR2 reads FVKESK. The CDR3 covers 16 residues. The CDR3 DNA follows: TGTGCCAGCAGCCAAAGGGTCAGAGGGATCTCCTACGAGCAGTACTTC. This gives the protein CASSQRVRGISYEQYF.

The chain links TRBV9 to TRBJ1-1; 7 nucleotides align to TRBD1. The CDR3 totals 14 residues. The germline V gene encodes CDR1 SGDLS and CDR2 YYNGEE. V trimming: 4 bases; J trimming: 0 bases; junction bases outside the gene matches: 3. CDR3 in amino acids: CASSKGQLNTEAFF. The CDR3, as DNA: TGTGCCAGCAGCAAGGGACAGTTGAACACTGAAGCTTTCTTT. The complete variable domain, with remaining parts taken from reference TRBV9 and TRBJ1-1, reads DSGVTQTPKHLITATGQRVTLRCSPRSGDLSVYWYQQSLDQGLQFLIQYYNGEERAKGNILERFSAQQFPDLHSELNLSSLELGDSALYFCASSKGQLNTEAFFGQGTRLTVV.

The J gene is TRBJ2-2, the V gene TRBV24-1, with 7 bases identical to TRBD2. This CDR3 comprises 16 residues. Per the germline V gene, CDR1 is KGHDR and CDR2 is SFDVKD. V was clipped by 9 bases and J by 6 bases; unmatched bases: 15. The CDR3 protein is CATEAGSGLMAGELFF. In nucleotides, the CDR3 is TGTGCCACCGAAGCGGGGAGTGGTTTAATGGCCGGGGAGCTGTTTTTT.

The V gene is TRBV7-3, the J gene TRBJ2-1, with 7 nucleotides matching TRBD1. The CDR3 extends over 17 amino acids. CDR1 and CDR2 from the germline V gene are SGHTA and FQGTGA. V lost 5 bases and J lost 0; bases outside the gene matches: 10. The CDR3 loop is CASSRGGSASSYNEQFF. As DNA, the CDR3 is TGTGCCAGCAGCCGAGGGGGCAGCGCAAGCTCCTACAATGAGCAGTTCTTC.